This entry lists 18 T cell receptor beta chains sequenced from one sample in a study of T cells in Graves' hyperthyroidism and ophthalmopathy. RNA transcripts provided the source from which TCR beta CDR3 regions were amplified. First-round RT-PCR targeting the TCR CDR3 was performed with the HTBI primer set. From the multiplex PCR reads, TCRdb called clonotypes with MiXCR, one entry per CDR3 protein. The sample carries about half a million distinct CDR3 sequences, more than 20% recorded once. Sequences were obtained from blood. All receptors derive from a man younger than 30 with Graves' hyperthyroidism.

There are many counts of this clonotype. The chain links TRBV7-8 to TRBJ1-1; D may be TRBD1 (5 bases). Trimming shortened V by 10 bases and J by 1 base, and 19 bases separated the two germline ends. The germline CDR1 and CDR2 sequences are SGHVS and FQNEAQ. The CDR3 spans 15 residues. The CDR3 loop is CATSETPGPNTEAFF. CDR3 nucleotide sequence: TGTGCCACCTCTGAGACCCCGGGACCGAACACTGAAGCTTTCTTT. The full variable domain, rest sourced from reference TRBV7-8 and TRBJ1-1, is GAGVSQSPRYKVAKRGQDVALRCDPISGHVSLFWYQQALGQGPEFLTYFQNEAQLDKSGLPSDRFFAERPEGSVSTLKIQRTQQEDSAVYLCATSETPGPNTEAFFGQGTRLTVV.

This clonotype was recorded many times. The J gene is TRBJ2-7, the V gene TRBV20-1; 8 bases are a match to TRBD1. This CDR3 is 12 amino acids long. Germline-derived CDR1 and CDR2 are DFQATT and SNEGSKA (reference sequence). Germline trimming cut 3 bases from V and 3 bases from J; bases unmatched to any gene: 1. CDR3 sequence (DNA): TGCAGTGCTAGGGACAGGGTCTACGAGCAGTACTTC. Protein sequence: CSARDRVYEQYF.

As concerns this clonotype: A much bigger clone sits one base away, suggesting this may be a read error. The gene calls are TRBV30 and TRBJ2-5; a weak D match, TRBD2 (7 bases). Germline-derived CDR1 and CDR2 are GTSNPN and SVGIG (reference sequence). The CDR3 length is 14 residues. DNA of the CDR3: TGTGCCCGGAGTGTAGGGGGGGCCCAAGAGACCCAGTACTTC. It yields the protein CARSVGGAQETQYF.

In this sample, this clonotype turned up a few times. The gene calls are TRBV20-1 and TRBJ1-2; D not resolved. The CDR3 has 16 amino acids. Trimming took off 6 bases at V and 1 base at J, with 21 bases between the two ends. Per germline, CDR1 DFQATT and CDR2 SNEGSKA (reference sequence). The CDR3 region is CSANLRVDGGNYGYTF. The CDR3 coding sequence is TGCAGTGCGAACCTAAGGGTCGACGGTGGTAACTATGGCTACACCTTC.

The rearrangement links TRBV4-1 to TRBJ1-3; D uncertain. CDR1 is MGHRA and CDR2 is YSYEKL in the germline V gene. CDR3 size: 14 residues. V was pared by 1 base and J by 3 bases, with 7 bases between. The CDR3 sequence: CASSQVDYGNTIYF. CDR3 sequence (DNA): TGCGCCAGCAGCCAAGTGGACTATGGAAACACCATATATTTT.

This clonotype was seen a few times. J is TRBJ2-2 and V is TRBV7-8; 13 positions match TRBD2. CDR3 length equals 18 residues. CDR1 SGHVS and CDR2 FQNEAQ come from the germline V gene. V shed 1 base, J shed 3 bases, and the junction held 5 bases outside the gene matches. The CDR3 loop is CASSLDLLAGGHTGELFF. CDR3 nucleotide sequence: TGTGCCAGCAGCTTAGATTTACTAGCGGGGGGGCACACCGGGGAGCTGTTTTTT.

This clonotype was observed a handful of times. V and J are TRBV19 and TRBJ2-2; D remains unclear. V lost 7 bases and J 3 bases, leaving 15 bases between the germline ends. The CDR3 spans 15 residues. From germline, CDR1 is LNHDA and CDR2 SQIVND (reference sequence). DNA for the CDR3: TGTGCCAGTACCCCGGGTCCGACTTACACCGGGGAGCTGTTTTTT. Its protein product is CASTPGPTYTGELFF.

This chain connects TRBV27 to TRBJ1-1; 7 positions agree with TRBD1. This CDR3 comprises 13 residues. Germline loops: CDR1 MNHEY, CDR2 SMNVEV (reference sequence). V shed 5 bases, J shed 7 bases, and the junction held 7 bases outside the gene matches. The CDR3 bases are TGTGCCAGCAGTAGAGGACAGGTTGGTGAAGCTTTCTTT. This codes for CASSRGQVGEAFF.

This clonotype was found many times. This chain links TRBV30 with TRBJ1-2, with TRBD1 identical over 7 bases. The CDR3 is made up of 13 amino acids. The V gene's germline CDR1 is GTSNPN and CDR2 SVGIG (reference sequence). Unmatched junction bases numbered 6, after V lost 1 base and J lost 7 bases. CDR3 bases: TGTGCCTGGAGTGAACAGGGGATTGCTGGCTACACCTTC. Translated: CAWSEQGIAGYTF.

This clonotype was counted a few times. This chain connects TRBV9 to TRBJ2-7; D gene ambiguous. The CDR3 sequence is 14 residues long. Germline V gene lookup returns CDR1 SGDLS and CDR2 YYNGEE. V shed 0 bases and J shed 3 bases, with 10 bases lying between them. CDR3 DNA sequence: TGTGCCAGCAGCGTAGGGATAACCGGCTACGAGCAGTACTTC. This sequence encodes CASSVGITGYEQYF.

This clonotype has only a few counts. The chain recombines TRBV4-1 with TRBJ1-3, with D tentatively TRBD1 (5 bases). Germline V CDR1 and CDR2: MGHRA, YSYEKL. Trimming left V 1 base short and J 0 bases short, with 10 bases between. The CDR3 extends over 16 amino acids. The CDR3, as DNA: TGCGCCAGCAGCCAAGGAAACAGGAACTCTGGAAACACCATATATTTT. Translating gives CASSQGNRNSGNTIYF.

This clonotype was counted many times. One junction end does not reproduce the germline sequence, and a read error may be involved. This chain links TRBV3-1 with TRBJ2-5, with 7 bases that match TRBD1. Germline loops: CDR1 LGHDT, CDR2 YNNKEL (reference sequence). The CDR3 sequence is 15 residues long. CDR3 loop: CASSLRSGTAKTQYF. In DNA form, the CDR3 reads TGTGCCAGCAGCCTCCGGTCCGGGACAGCCAAGACTCAGTACTTC.

The chain has TRBV7-2 and TRBJ2-7, with D possibly matching TRBD1 (5 bases). V was clipped by 0 bases and J by 1 base, with 22 bases between them. Germline V gene sequence: CDR1 SGHTA, CDR2 FQGNSA. This CDR3 is built from 19 residues. The CDR3 DNA sequence: TGTGCCAGCAGCTTAGCTATGGGGCTAAATCGTCGACTTTCCTACGAGCAGTACTTC. Protein: CASSLAMGLNRRLSYEQYF.

Ten or more counts support this clonotype. The V call is TRBV27, the J call TRBJ1-3; TRBD1 matches 8 bases. This CDR3 is built from 20 residues. Germline-derived CDR1 and CDR2 are MNHEY and SMNVEV (reference sequence). Trimming at V came to 0 bases and at J to 3 bases, leaving 16 bases not matched to a gene. The CDR3 reads CASSLSTAILQGAIGNTIYF. CDR3 in DNA: TGTGCCAGCAGTTTATCAACAGCGATTCTTCAGGGGGCAATTGGAAACACCATATATTTT.

This clonotype has a count of ten or more. The chain recombines TRBV6-1 with TRBJ1-5; no reliable D call. The CDR3 is 14 amino acids. Trimming removed 7 bases at V and 0 bases at J, with 10 bases between. Looked up from germline, CDR1 is MNHNS and CDR2 is SASEGT. The CDR3 nucleotides read TGTGCCAGCAACCTGAAGTATAGCAATCAGCCCCAGCATTTT. Amino acids: CASNLKYSNQPQHF.

This clonotype has a count of ten or more. V is TRBV9 and J is TRBJ2-5; possibly TRBD1 for D (5 bases). The CDR3 extends over 13 amino acids. Trimming removed 3 bases at V and 1 base at J, with 7 bases between. Germline CDR1 and CDR2: SGDLS and YYNGEE. CDR3 DNA: TGTGCCAGCAGCGGGGGCCTCCAAGAGACCCAGTACTTC. This encodes CASSGGLQETQYF.

This clonotype appeared a single time. The chain joins TRBV7-3 to TRBJ1-1; the D is unclear. The CDR3 has 15 amino acids. Germline CDR1 is SGHTA and CDR2 is FQGTGA. V dropped 5 bases and J dropped 1 base, with 14 bases sitting between them. In nucleotides, the CDR3 is TGTGCCAGCAGCCCCCGGCAGTCTCGGAACACTGAAGCTTTCTTT. This translates into CASSPRQSRNTEAFF.

The rearrangement links TRBV24-1 to TRBJ1-5; the match to TRBD1 covers 8 bases. Germline V lookup: CDR1 KGHDR, CDR2 SFDVKD. This CDR3 comprises 17 residues. V shed 6 bases, J shed 1 base, and the junction held 10 bases outside the gene matches. The CDR3 nucleotides are TGTGCCACCAGTCTTCCCCCAGGGGGCTTGAGCAATCAGCCCCAGCATTTT. Residues: CATSLPPGGLSNQPQHF.